This entry describes one T cell receptor (beta chain). This entry is derived from a study of CD8+ T cells in alopecia areata. Reverse transcribed after extraction, RNA yielded cDNA as the sequencing template. The table came from immunoSEQ multiplex PCR; TCRdb's copy has only in-frame clones and leaves some out. There are roughly 180,000 clones in the sample; 63% occur only once, and approximately 1.7% lies in the top ten. Sequences were derived from CD4+ T cells sorted from blood, sampled at week 0. The clonotype comes from a human donor with alopecia areata.

The CDR3 sequence is CATSSGGSGNTIYF. CDR3 DNA: TGTGCCACCAGCAGCGGGGGGTCTGGAAACACCATATATTTT. The chain recombines TRBV15 with TRBJ1-3; the D gene is possibly TRBD1 (5 bases). This CDR3 contains 14 residues. Germline values: CDR1 LNHNV, CDR2 YYDKDF (reference sequence). Trimming shortened V by 3 bases and J by 1 base, and 7 bases separated the two germline ends. Full variable domain (remainder filled in from reference TRBV15 and TRBJ1-3): DAMVIQNPRYQVTQFGKPVTLSCSQTLNHNVMYWYQQKSSQAPKLLFHYYDKDFNNEADTPDNFQSRRPNTSFCFLDIRSPGLGDTAMYLCATSSGGSGNTIYFGEGSWLTVV.